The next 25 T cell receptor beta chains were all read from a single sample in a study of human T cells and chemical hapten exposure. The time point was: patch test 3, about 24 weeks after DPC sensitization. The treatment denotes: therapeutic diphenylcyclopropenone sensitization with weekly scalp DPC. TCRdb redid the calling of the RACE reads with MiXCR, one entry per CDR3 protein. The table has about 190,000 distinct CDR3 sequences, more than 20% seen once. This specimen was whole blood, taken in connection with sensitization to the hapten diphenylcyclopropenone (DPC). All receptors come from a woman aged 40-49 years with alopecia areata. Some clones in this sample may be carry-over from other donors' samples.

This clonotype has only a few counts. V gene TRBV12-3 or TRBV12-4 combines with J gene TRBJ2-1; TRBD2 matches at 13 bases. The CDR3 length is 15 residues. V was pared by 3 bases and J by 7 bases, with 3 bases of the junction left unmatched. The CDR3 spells CASSLGLAGINEQFF. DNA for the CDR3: TGTGCCAGCAGTTTGGGACTAGCGGGGATTAATGAGCAGTTCTTC.

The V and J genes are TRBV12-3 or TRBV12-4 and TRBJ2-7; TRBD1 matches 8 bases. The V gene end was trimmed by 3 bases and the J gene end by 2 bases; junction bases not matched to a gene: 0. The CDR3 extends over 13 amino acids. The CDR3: CASSFRGPYEQYF. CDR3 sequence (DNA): TGTGCCAGCAGTTTCAGGGGGCCCTACGAGCAGTACTTC.

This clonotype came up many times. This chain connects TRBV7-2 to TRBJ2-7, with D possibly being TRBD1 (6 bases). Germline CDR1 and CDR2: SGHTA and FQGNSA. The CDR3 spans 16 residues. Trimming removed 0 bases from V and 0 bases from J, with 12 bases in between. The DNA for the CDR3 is TGTGCCAGCAGCTTAGCCCCAACAGGGATCTCCTACGAGCAGTACTTC. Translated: CASSLAPTGISYEQYF. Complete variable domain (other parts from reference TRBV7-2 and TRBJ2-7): GAGVSQSPSNKVTEKGKDVELRCDPISGHTALYWYRQSLGQGLEFLIYFQGNSAPDKSGLPSDRFSAERTGGSVSTLTIQRTQQEDSAVYLCASSLAPTGISYEQYFGPGTRLTVT.

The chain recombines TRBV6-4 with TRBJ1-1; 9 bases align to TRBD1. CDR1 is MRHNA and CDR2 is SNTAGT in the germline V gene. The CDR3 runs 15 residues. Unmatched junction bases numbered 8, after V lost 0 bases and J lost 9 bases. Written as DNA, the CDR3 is TGTGCCAGCAGTGACTCGCCGGGACAGGGTCATCAAGCTTTCTTT. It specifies CASSDSPGQGHQAFF.

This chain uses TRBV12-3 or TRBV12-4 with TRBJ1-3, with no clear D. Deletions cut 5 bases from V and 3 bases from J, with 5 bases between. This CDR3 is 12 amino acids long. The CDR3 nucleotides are TGTGCCAGCAGTGGTCATGGAAACACCATATATTTT. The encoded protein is CASSGHGNTIYF.

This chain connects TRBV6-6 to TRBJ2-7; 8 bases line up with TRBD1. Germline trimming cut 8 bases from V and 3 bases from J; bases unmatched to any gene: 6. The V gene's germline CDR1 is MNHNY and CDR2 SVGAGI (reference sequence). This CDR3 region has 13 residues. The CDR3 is CASGGTGDYEQYF. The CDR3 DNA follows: TGTGCCAGCGGCGGGACAGGCGACTACGAGCAGTACTTC.

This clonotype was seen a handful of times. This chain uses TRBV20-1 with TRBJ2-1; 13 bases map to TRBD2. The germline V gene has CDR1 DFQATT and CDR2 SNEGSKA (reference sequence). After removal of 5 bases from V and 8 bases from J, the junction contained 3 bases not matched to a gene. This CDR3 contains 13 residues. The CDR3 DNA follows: TGCAGTGCTGATGGACTAGCGGGAGATGAGCAGTTCTTC. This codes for CSADGLAGDEQFF.

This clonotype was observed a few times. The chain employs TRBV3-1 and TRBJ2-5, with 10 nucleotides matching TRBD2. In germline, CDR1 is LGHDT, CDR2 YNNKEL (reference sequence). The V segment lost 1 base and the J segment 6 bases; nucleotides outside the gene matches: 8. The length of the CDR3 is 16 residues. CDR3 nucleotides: TGTGCCAGCAGCCAAGTCGCTAGCGGGAGTAGGAAGACCCAGTACTTC. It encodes CASSQVASGSRKTQYF.

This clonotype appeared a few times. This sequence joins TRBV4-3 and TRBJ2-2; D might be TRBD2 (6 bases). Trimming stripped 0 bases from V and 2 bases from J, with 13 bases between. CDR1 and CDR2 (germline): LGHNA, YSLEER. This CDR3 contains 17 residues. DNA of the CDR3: TGCGCCAGCAGCCAAGATGGACGGCGGGGTAACACCGGGGAGCTGTTTTTT. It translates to CASSQDGRRGNTGELFF.

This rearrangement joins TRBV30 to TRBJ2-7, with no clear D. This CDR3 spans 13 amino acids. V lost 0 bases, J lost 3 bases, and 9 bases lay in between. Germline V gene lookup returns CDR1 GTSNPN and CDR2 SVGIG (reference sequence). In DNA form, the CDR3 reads TGTGCCTGGAGTGTACATAACAGCTACGAGCAGTACTTC. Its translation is CAWSVHNSYEQYF.

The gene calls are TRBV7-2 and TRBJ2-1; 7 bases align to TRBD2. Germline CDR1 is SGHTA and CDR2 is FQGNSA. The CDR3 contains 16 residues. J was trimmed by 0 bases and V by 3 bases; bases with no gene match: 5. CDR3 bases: TGTGCCAGCAGCTTTGCGCTAGCGGCCTCCTACAATGAGCAGTTCTTC. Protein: CASSFALAASYNEQFF. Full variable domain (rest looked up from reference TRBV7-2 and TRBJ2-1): GAGVSQSPSNKVTEKGKDVELRCDPISGHTALYWYRQSLGQGLEFLIYFQGNSAPDKSGLPSDRFSAERTGGSVSTLTIQRTQQEDSAVYLCASSFALAASYNEQFFGPGTRLTVL.

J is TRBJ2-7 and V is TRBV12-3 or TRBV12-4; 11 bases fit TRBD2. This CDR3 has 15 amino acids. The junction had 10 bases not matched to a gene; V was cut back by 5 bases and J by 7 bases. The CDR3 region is CASSPSLAGVEEQYF. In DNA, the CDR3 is TGTGCCAGCAGTCCCTCACTAGCGGGAGTCGAGGAGCAGTACTTC.

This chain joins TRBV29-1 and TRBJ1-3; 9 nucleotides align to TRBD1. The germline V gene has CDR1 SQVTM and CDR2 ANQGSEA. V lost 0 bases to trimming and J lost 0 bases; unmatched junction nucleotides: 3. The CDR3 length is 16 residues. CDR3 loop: CSVEDWDRASGNTIYF. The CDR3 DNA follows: TGCAGCGTTGAAGATTGGGACAGGGCCTCTGGAAACACCATATATTTT.

The DNA for the CDR3 is TGTGCCAGCAGTTCCTGGACTAGCGGGGACAATGAGCAGTTCTTC. This codes for CASSSWTSGDNEQFF. The chain combines TRBV27 with TRBJ2-1, with 12 bases lining up with TRBD2. Germline loops: CDR1 MNHEY, CDR2 SMNVEV (reference sequence). The V gene end was trimmed by 4 bases and the J gene end by 5 bases; junction bases not matched to a gene: 3. This CDR3 has 15 residues.

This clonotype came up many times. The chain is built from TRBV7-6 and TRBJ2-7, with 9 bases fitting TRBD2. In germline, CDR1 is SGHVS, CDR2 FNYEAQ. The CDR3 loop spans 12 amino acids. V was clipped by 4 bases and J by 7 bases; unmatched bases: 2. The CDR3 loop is CASSSTSGEQYF. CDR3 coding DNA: TGTGCCAGCAGCTCGACTAGCGGTGAGCAGTACTTC.

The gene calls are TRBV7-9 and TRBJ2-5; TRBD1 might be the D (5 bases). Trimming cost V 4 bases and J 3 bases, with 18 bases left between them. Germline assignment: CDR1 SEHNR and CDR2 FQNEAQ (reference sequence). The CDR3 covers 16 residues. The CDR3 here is CASSSVYRTTKETQYF. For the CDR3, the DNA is TGTGCCAGCAGCTCCGTCTATCGGACAACCAAAGAGACCCAGTACTTC.

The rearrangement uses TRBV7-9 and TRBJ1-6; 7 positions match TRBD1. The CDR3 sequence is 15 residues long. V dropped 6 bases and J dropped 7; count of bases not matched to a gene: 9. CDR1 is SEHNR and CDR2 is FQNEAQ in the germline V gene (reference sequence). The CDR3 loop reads CASSPTGVSNSPLHF. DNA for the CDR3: TGTGCCAGCAGTCCTACAGGGGTATCGAATTCACCCCTCCACTTT.

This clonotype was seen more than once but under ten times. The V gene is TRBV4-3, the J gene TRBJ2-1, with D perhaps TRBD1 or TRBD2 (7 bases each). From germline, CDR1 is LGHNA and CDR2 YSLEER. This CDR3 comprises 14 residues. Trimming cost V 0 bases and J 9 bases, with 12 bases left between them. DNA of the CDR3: TGCGCCAGCAGCCAAGATGGCAGGGGGGGTGAGCAGTTCTTC. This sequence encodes CASSQDGRGGEQFF.

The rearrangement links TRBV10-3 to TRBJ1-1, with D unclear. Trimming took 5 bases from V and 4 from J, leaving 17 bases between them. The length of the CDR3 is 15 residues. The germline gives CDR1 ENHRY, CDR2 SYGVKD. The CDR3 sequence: CAISNPRDGGTEAFF. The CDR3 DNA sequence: TGTGCCATCAGTAACCCCCGGGATGGTGGCACTGAAGCTTTCTTT.

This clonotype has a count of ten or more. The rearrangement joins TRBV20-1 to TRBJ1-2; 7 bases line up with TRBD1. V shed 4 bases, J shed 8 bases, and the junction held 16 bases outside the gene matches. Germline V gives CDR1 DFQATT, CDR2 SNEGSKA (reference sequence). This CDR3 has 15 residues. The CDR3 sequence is CSATKDPVRGKGYTF. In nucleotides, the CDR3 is TGCAGTGCTACAAAAGACCCCGTCAGGGGGAAAGGCTACACCTTC.

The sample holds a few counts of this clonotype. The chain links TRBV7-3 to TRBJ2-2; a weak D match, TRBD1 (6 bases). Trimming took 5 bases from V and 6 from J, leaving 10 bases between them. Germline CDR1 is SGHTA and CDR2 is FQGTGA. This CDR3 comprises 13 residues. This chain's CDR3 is CASSPTGPGELFF. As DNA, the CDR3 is TGTGCCAGCAGCCCAACAGGGCCCGGGGAGCTGTTTTTT.

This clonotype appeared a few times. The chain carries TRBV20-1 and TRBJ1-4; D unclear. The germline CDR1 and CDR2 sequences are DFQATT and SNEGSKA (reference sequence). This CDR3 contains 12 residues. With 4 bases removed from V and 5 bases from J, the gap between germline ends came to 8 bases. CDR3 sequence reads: CSATDGNEKLFF. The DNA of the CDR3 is TGCAGTGCTACGGACGGAAATGAAAAACTGTTTTTT.

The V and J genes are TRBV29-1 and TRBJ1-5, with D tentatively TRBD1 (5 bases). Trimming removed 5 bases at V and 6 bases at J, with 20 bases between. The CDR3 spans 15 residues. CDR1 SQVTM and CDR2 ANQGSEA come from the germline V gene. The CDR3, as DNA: TGCAGCGTTCAGTGGGGAGGGGACGGGCGTCAGCCCCAGCATTTT. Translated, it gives CSVQWGGDGRQPQHF.

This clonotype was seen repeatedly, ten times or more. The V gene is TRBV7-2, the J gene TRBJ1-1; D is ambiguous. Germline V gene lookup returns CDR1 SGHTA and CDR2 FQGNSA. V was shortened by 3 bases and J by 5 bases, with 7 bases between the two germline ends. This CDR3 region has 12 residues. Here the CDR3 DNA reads TGTGCCAGCAGCTTTTATGGGACTGAAGCTTTCTTT. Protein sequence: CASSFYGTEAFF.

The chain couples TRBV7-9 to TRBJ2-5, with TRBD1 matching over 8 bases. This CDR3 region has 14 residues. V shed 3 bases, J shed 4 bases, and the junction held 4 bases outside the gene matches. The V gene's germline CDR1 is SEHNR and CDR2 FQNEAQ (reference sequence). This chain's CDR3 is CASSLRGTGETQYF. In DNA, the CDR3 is TGTGCCAGCAGCTTGCGAGGGACAGGAGAGACCCAGTACTTC.